This TCR beta chain appears in the sequencing data of a study of cytotoxic CD8 clonotypes in ibrutinib-treated CLL (dated by TCRdb to the early 2020s). Concerning the study at large: The cohort was composed of about 10 relapsed/refractory and about 15 treatment-naive patients; IGHV unmutated status was identified in fewer than 18 patients. Of the approximately 91 people in the trial, about two dozen had longitudinal samples available. Response samples were taken after a median of 12 months on treatment, ranging from roughly 6 to 36 months. Partial responses were observed in roughly 25 patients and complete responses in 2; after a median follow-up of 68 months, remission was maintained in 15 or so patients and progression was observed in approximately 12. Cryopreserved peripheral blood mononuclear cells were obtained before treatment, at response, and at either sustained remission or disease progression. On average, each sample yielded hundreds of thousands of productive templates and roughly 95,000 productive rearrangements. General findings and caveats noted by the study authors: Clonality increased at ibrutinib response, stayed stable in sustained remission, and fell back toward baseline at progression. Public clonotypes were found to be uncommon and were observed to contract or remain stable during treatment; the increase in clonality was shown to reflect expansion of private clonotypes at ibrutinib response. Sampling times were not matched between patients in sustained remission and patients whose disease was progressing, and lymph node repertoires were not examined. At baseline, clonality was higher than in age-matched healthy donors and showed a strong correlation with circulating CD8+ T-cell counts.

V and J are truncated by 5 bases and 1 base respectively, leaving an intervening sequence of 9 bases. CDR1 and CDR2, per the germline V gene, are KGHSH and LQKENI. From its cysteine to its phenylalanine, the CDR3 spans 14 amino acids. Only the CDR3 DNA stays, 42 bases, in frame from base 1. The goal of deep resolution MiSeq sequencing was a depth between 1 in 1 million and 1 in 200,000 T cells, and coverage averaged 10x per clonotype. TCR beta libraries were generated with the immunoSEQ hsTCRB Kit. As for the authors' bioinformatics: The data were analyzed with ImmunoSEQ Analyzer and ImmunoSEQ Data Assistant, and V, D and J gene assignments followed IMGT definitions. Clonality, which ranges from 0 to 1, was calculated by subtracting the normalized Shannon entropy of productive rearrangement frequencies from one. Only overrepresented clonotypes making up at least 0.05% of the repertoire of each patient were included in the public clonotype analysis. Around 13 age-matched healthy donor repertoires from immuneACCESS were used as controls for clonality. In TCRdb, the immuneACCESS table is reduced to in-frame sequences with V and J assigned. These tables do not hold every clone; where another copy was compared, an unresolved V gene accounts for under half, and the others remain unexplained. The V and J calls and clone size were taken over from that table, and D and trimming were inferred from the DNA. The sample table records about 310,000 clones; more than 65% of these occur just once. The ten largest account for 6.5% to 8.5% of the sample.

For TCR beta library preparation, roughly 2 micrograms of genomic DNA were extracted from the cryopreserved PBMCs. Longitudinal blood samples from CLL patients on ibrutinib monotherapy were analyzed using high-throughput TCR beta sequencing. The patients took part in an open-label, single-center phase 2 trial of ibrutinib monotherapy. As to this clone: Its antigen specificity is not known. No base quality information exists; no much larger clone differs at one position.

The chain employs TRBV18 and TRBJ1-3, with no confident D gene call. Source: PBMCs, taken before ibrutinib treatment. This sequence was found in a human donor with chronic lymphocytic leukemia. The nucleotides read TGTGCCAGCTCATCTATCGAGTCTGGAAACACCATATATTTT. This encodes CASSSIESGNTIYF.